Listed here is a single T cell receptor beta chain. This specimen comes from a study of blood T cell repertoires in COVID-19. Across the whole study: COVID-19 samples collected from the United States, Italy and Spain covered acute and convalescent phases.

CDR1 WNHNN and CDR2 SYGVQD come from the germline V gene (reference sequence). V shed 3 bases and J 4 bases; nucleotides not matched to a gene: 4. This CDR3 is 16 amino acids long. Original methodology: By means of reference gene primer amplification, nucleated cell counts were estimated. Method: immunoSEQ multiplex PCR; TCRdb's copy keeps in-frame clones and lacks some. The DNA gave D and trimming, while V, J and clone size come from that table. This sample has under 150,000 clones, with around 76% found just once. The source of this sequence is a human donor in a cohort sampled during active COVID-19. Input material: peripheral blood. The genes are TRBV10-1 and TRBJ2-1; 12 bases map to TRBD2. CDR3 sequence reads: CASSERLAGAYNEQFF. CDR3 in DNA: TGCGCCAGCAGTGAACGACTAGCGGGGGCTTACAATGAGCAGTTCTTC.